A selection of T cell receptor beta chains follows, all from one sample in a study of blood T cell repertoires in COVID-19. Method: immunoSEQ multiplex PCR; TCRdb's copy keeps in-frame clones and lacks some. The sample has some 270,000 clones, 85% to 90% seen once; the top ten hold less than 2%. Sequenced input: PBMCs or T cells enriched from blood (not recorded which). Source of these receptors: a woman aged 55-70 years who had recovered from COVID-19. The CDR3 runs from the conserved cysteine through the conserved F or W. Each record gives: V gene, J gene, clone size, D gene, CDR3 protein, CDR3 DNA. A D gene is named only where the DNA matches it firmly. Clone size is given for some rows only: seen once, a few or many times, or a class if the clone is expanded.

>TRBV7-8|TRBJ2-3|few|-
CASSPFTDTQYF
TGTGCCAGCAGCCCCTTTACAGATACGCAGTATTTT
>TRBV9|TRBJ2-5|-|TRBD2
CASSHPLPSGRELPETQYF
TGTGCCAGCAGCCACCCCCTGCCTAGCGGGAGGGAATTACCAGAGACCCAGTACTTC
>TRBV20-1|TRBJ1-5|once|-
CSARGGQPQHF
TGCAGTGCTAGAGGCGGGCAGCCCCAGCATTTT
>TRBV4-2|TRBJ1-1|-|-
CASSQQLQQNTEAFF
TGTGCCAGCAGCCAACAGTTACAGCAGAACACTGAAGCTTTCTTT
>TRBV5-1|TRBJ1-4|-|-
CASSFTNSRFGEKLFF
TGCGCCAGCAGCTTTACCAACAGCAGGTTCGGCGAAAAACTGTTTTTT
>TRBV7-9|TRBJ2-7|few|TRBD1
CASSLAGTGLRNEQYF
TGTGCCAGCAGCTTAGCTGGGACAGGGTTAAGAAACGAGCAGTACTTC
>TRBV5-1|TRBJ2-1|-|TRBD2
CASSLIAGEDEQFF
TGCGCCAGCAGCTTGATAGCGGGAGAGGATGAGCAGTTCTTC
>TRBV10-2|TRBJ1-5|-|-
CASSELLQANQPQHF
TGCGCCAGCAGTGAACTCTTACAGGCCAATCAGCCCCAGCATTTT
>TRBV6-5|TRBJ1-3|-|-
CASRKDNSGNTIYF
TGTGCCAGCAGGAAAGACAACTCTGGAAACACCATATATTTT
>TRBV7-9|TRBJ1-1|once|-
CASSLAGGDEAFF
TGTGCCAGCAGCTTAGCAGGGGGGGACGAAGCTTTCTTT
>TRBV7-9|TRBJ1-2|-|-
CASSATVLSYGYTF
TGTGCCAGCAGCGCAACTGTGCTGTCTTATGGCTACACCTTC
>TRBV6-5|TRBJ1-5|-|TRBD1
CASSYRGINQPQHF
TGTGCCAGCAGCTACAGGGGTATCAATCAGCCCCAGCATTTT
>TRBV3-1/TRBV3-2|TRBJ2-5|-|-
CASSLRGPRGETQYF
TGTGCCAGCAGCCTTCGGGGTCCGCGAGGAGAGACCCAGTACTTC
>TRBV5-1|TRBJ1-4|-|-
CASSFGQPSLFNEKLFF
TGCGCCAGCAGCTTTGGACAGCCCTCGTTATTCAATGAAAAACTGTTTTTT
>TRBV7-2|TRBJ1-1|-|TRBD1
CASGFRTGWTEAFF
TGTGCCAGCGGTTTCCGGACAGGGTGGACTGAAGCTTTCTTT
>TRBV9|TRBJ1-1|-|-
CASSVDGGSGTEAFF
TGTGCCAGCAGCGTAGACGGGGGATCGGGTACTGAAGCTTTCTTT
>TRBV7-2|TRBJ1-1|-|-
CASSLVFPAEAFF
TGTGCCAGCAGCTTAGTTTTCCCGGCTGAAGCTTTCTTT
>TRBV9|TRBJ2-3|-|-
CASSTGVSSTDTQYF
TGTGCCAGCAGCACGGGGGTCTCTAGCACAGATACGCAGTATTTT
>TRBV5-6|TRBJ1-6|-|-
CASSLGAGSLSSYNSPLHF
TGTGCCAGCAGCTTGGGGGCCGGCTCCCTGAGCTCCTATAATTCACCCCTCCACTTT
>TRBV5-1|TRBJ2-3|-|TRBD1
CASSRQGASTDTQYF
TGCGCCAGCAGCCGACAGGGGGCGAGCACAGATACGCAGTATTTT
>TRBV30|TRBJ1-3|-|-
CAWKMGAGNTIYF
TGTGCCTGGAAAATGGGAGCTGGAAACACCATATATTTT
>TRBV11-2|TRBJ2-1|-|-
CASSSNSHNEQFF
TGTGCCAGCAGCTCGAACTCCCACAATGAGCAGTTCTTC
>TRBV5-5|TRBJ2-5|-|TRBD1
CASSVTGGQTQYF
TGTGCCAGCAGCGTTACAGGGGGACAGACCCAGTACTTC
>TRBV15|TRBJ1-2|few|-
CATSRDRVGYGYTF
TGTGCCACCAGCAGAGACAGGGTGGGCTATGGCTACACCTTC
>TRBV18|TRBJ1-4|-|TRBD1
CASSPSGTGGNEKLFF
TGTGCCAGCTCACCAAGTGGAACAGGGGGAAATGAAAAACTGTTTTTT
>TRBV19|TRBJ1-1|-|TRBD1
CASSARGQGGEAFF
TGTGCCAGTAGTGCGCGAGGACAGGGCGGTGAAGCTTTCTTT
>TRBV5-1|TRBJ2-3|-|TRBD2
CASSFSGAGSDTQYF
TGCGCCAGCAGCTTTAGCGGGGCAGGTTCAGATACGCAGTATTTT
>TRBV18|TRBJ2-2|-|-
CASSPPRGEDVGELFF
TGTGCCAGCTCACCACCGAGAGGGGAGGACGTCGGGGAGCTGTTTTTT
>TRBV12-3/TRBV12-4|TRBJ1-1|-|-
CASSHRQNEAFF
TGTGCCAGCAGCCATCGACAGAATGAAGCTTTCTTT
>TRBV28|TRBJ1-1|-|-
CASSLPGKNTEAFF
TGTGCCAGCAGTTTACCAGGAAAAAACACTGAAGCTTTCTTT
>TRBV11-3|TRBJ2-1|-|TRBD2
CASSLMGLAGSNEQFF
TGTGCCAGCAGCCTAATGGGACTAGCGGGATCCAATGAGCAGTTCTTC
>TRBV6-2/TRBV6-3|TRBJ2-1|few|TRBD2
CASSYSVTSGVYSYNEQFF
TGTGCCAGCAGTTACTCTGTGACTAGCGGGGTCTACTCCTACAATGAGCAGTTCTTC
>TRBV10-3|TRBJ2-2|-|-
CAISESDRPSTGELFF
TGTGCCATCAGTGAGTCAGACAGACCGAGTACCGGGGAGCTGTTTTTT
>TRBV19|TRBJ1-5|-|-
CASSTPSPQHF
TGTGCCAGTAGTACCCCGTCGCCCCAGCATTTT
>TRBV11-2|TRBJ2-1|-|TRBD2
CASSLVGRTSGINEQFF
TGTGCCAGCAGCTTAGTTGGCAGGACTAGCGGTATCAATGAGCAGTTCTTC
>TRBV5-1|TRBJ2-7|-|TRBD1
CASSLGDRLHYEQYF
TGCGCCAGCAGCTTGGGGGACAGACTTCACTACGAGCAGTACTTC
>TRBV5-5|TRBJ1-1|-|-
CASSFNQGRVNTEAFF
TGTGCCAGCAGCTTCAACCAGGGAAGGGTGAACACTGAAGCTTTCTTT
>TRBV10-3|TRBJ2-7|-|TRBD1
CAISGYDRGEQYF
TGTGCCATCAGTGGATATGACAGGGGCGAGCAGTACTTC
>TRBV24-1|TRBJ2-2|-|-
CATSDQTRGSTGELFF
TGTGCCACCAGTGATCAGACACGGGGGAGCACCGGGGAGCTGTTTTTT
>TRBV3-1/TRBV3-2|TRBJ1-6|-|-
CASSQPGYDSPLHF
TGTGCCAGCAGCCAACCGGGGTACGATTCACCCCTCCACTTT
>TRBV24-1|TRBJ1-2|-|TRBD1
CATSDSTGQSFGYTF
TGTGCCACCAGTGATTCTACGGGACAGAGCTTCGGCTACACCTTC
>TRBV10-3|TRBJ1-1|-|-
CAISESRGYTEAFF
TGTGCCATCAGTGAGTCAAGGGGATACACTGAAGCTTTCTTT